The source of this T cell receptor (beta chain) is a study of T cell responses to AZD1222 COVID-19 vaccine. Regarding the study as a whole: Nearly half of spike-specific TCRs reportedly target variant regions that are unmutated in the B.1.351 and B.1.1.7 variants.

For this clone: Its antigen is unknown.

Germline V gene data show CDR1 as SQVTM and CDR2 as ANQGSEA. V was pared by 0 bases and J by 6 bases, with 8 bases between. The CDR3 is 12 amino acids. Clones were sequenced by immunoSEQ multiplex PCR, and TCRdb holds only the in-frame ones, with some missing. The table lists over 85,000 clones, approximately 94% of them singletons. The chain uses TRBV29-1 and TRBJ1-2; D gene uncertain. This clonotype was sampled from an adult who received the AZD1222 COVID-19 vaccine. The material sequenced was peripheral blood, taken 28 days after the second AZD1222 dose. This CDR3 is CSVEDSAHGYTF. For the CDR3, the DNA is TGCAGCGTTGAAGACTCCGCTCATGGCTACACCTTC.